The table lists the clone carrying this TCR beta chain with a count of one. Its antigen is unknown. V dropped 0 bases and J dropped 4 bases, with 8 bases sitting between them. The germline CDR1 and CDR2 sequences are ENHRY and SYGVKD. The CDR3 spans 14 residues. The protocol was immunoSEQ multiplex PCR, while the TCRdb copy is restricted to in-frame clones and leaves out a portion. The sample shows 11,000 to 15,000 clones, around 70% of them seen only once. This sample is drawn from a study of T cells in tumors after PD-1 blockade. Study outcomes and limitations: Only pre- versus post-treatment comparisons showed clonal replacement. Most post-therapy expanded exhausted CD8+ clones were new, undetected before treatment.

The chain joins TRBV10-3 to TRBJ2-3; no firm D call. Sequencing was performed on tumor tissue, taken after anti-PD-1 treatment. The receptor's source is a human donor with cutaneous squamous cell carcinoma. The CDR3 DNA follows: TGTGCCATCAGTGAGTCTAGTGCATCAGATACGCAGTATTTT. Encoded protein: CAISESSASDTQYF.